A single TCR beta chain is shown here with its context. Its antigen is still unknown. The entry originates in a study of early T cells in non-severe SARS-CoV-2 infection. Study information: Sequencing targeted bulk RNA from unsorted whole blood, leaving chains unpaired.

Attachment of unique molecular identifiers to individual cDNA molecules was performed. MiXCR, applied by TCRdb to the 5' RACE reads, yields one record per CDR3 protein. The table records 60,000 to 80,000 distinct CDR3 sequences, 12% of them present only once. The germline gives CDR1 LGHNT, CDR2 FRNRAP. The CDR3 spans 14 residues. Trimming removed 5 bases at V and 5 bases at J, with 16 bases between. General study results and limits: A preference for anti-spike CD8 responses marked VDJdb matching, which missed private and CD4 specificities.

The specimen was whole blood. The chain carries TRBV12-5 and TRBJ2-7; D is possibly TRBD2 (6 bases). This TCR was recovered from an adult who was a healthcare worker with PCR-confirmed SARS-CoV-2 infection or an uninfected control (not recorded which). This CDR3 reads CASGPPRELDEQYF. The DNA for the CDR3 is TGTGCTAGTGGTCCTCCCCGGGAGCTGGACGAGCAGTACTTC.